This TCR beta chain was recorded in a study of T-cell memory formation after mild COVID-19. Across the study: Clusters of TCRs were largely donor specific.

TCRdb reanalysed the 5' RACE reads using MiXCR and keeps one entry per CDR3 protein. The sample carries 550,000 to 700,000 distinct CDR3 sequences, roughly 18% recorded once. Trimming removed 0 bases from V and 3 bases from J, with 9 bases in between. Germline values: CDR1 SGHRS, CDR2 YFSETQ. The CDR3 loop spans 14 amino acids. This clonotype showed up many times. As yet, its antigen is unknown. Study-level points and caveats: Pre-infection memory already had some responding clones, implying cross-reactive memory joined. From day 15 to 85, contracting clones were balanced between CD4 and CD8, whereas later expanders leaned toward CD4+.

The receptor was derived from an adult woman who had mild COVID-19 (a few samples of this study predate the infection). Cell type and time point are not known. The V call is TRBV5-1, the J call TRBJ2-5; D possibly corresponds to TRBD2 (6 bases). Sample: PBMCs or a T cell subset sorted from them (not recorded which). CDR3 loop: CASSLGRREETQYF. The CDR3 region has the DNA TGCGCCAGCAGCTTGGGCCGGAGGGAAGAGACCCAGTACTTC.